These 24 T cell receptor beta chains share one sample of origin, sequenced in a study of blood T cells in healthy people across ages (dated by TCRdb to about 2015). Library preparation used 5' RACE. The instrument given in TCRdb is Illumina HiSeq 2500. A second PCR of about 7 to 12 cycles was run with a J-beta primer mix and a sample-barcoded 5' primer. TCRdb trimmed the raw reads at Q25, called clones with MiXCR and kept productive beta chains. Here each entry gathers all rows of one CDR3 protein and keeps the most common genes and DNA. The sample contains over a million distinct CDR3 sequences, almost 25% of them found a single time. Together, the top ten hold about 0.8% of the sample. This same sample was also part of a study on T cells of mothers and their children.

Specimen: blood. All receptors come from a girl aged 2-10 years in good health.

The chain employs TRBV5-6 and TRBJ1-6; D remains ambiguous. The CDR3 contains 15 residues. Per germline, CDR1 SGHDT and CDR2 YYEEEE. Trimming left V 2 bases short and J 3 bases short, with 9 bases between. The DNA of the CDR3 is TGTGCCAGCAGCTTCACCGGGATCTATAATTCACCCCTCCACTTT. Translation: CASSFTGIYNSPLHF. The whole variable domain, remainder taken from reference TRBV5-6 and TRBJ1-6, is DAGVTQSPTHLIKTRGQQVTLRCSPKSGHDTVSWYQQALGQGPQFIFQYYEEEERQRGNFPDRFSGHQFPNYSSELNVNALLLGDSALYLCASSFTGIYNSPLHFGNGTRLTVT.

The J gene is TRBJ1-4, the V gene TRBV6-1; 11 nucleotides match TRBD1. The ends lost 3 bases at V and 8 bases at J; junction bases unmatched: 14. This CDR3 spans 18 amino acids. The germline V gene encodes CDR1 MNHNS and CDR2 SASEGT. CDR3 sequence reads: CASSDTFLGTGGQEKLFF. The CDR3 nucleotides read TGTGCCAGCAGTGATACATTCCTTGGGACAGGGGGTCAAGAAAAACTGTTTTTT.

This clonotype has just a few counts. The chain combines TRBV10-3 with TRBJ1-5; TRBD1 matches 8 bases. Per germline, CDR1 ENHRY and CDR2 SYGVKD. This CDR3 spans 12 amino acids. The V segment lost 8 bases and the J segment 5 bases; nucleotides outside the gene matches: 2. The CDR3 is CAIGQGDQPQHF. CDR3 bases: TGTGCCATCGGACAGGGCGATCAGCCCCAGCATTTT.

This clonotype was detected a few times. The gene calls are TRBV2 and TRBJ2-3, with D uncertain. V was pared by 4 bases and J by 7 bases, with 15 bases between. This CDR3 comprises 14 residues. The germline V gene encodes CDR1 SNHLY and CDR2 FYNNEI. The CDR3 spells CASSVQIDWNTQYF. The CDR3 DNA follows: TGTGCCAGCAGTGTGCAGATCGACTGGAATACGCAGTATTTT.

The chain recombines TRBV3-1 with TRBJ2-5, with 8 bases aligning to TRBD2. The J call may be faulty, since TRBJ2-1 better matches the DNA end. The CDR3 has 17 residues. The germline V gene encodes CDR1 LGHDT and CDR2 YNNKEL (reference sequence). In DNA, the CDR3 is TGTGCCAGCAGCCAAGGTGCGGGCGGGGGGCCGTGGAATGAGCAGTTCTTC. It encodes CASSQGAGGGPWNEQFF.

A few counts support this clonotype. This chain connects TRBV7-2 to TRBJ2-7, with D unclear. The CDR3 is 14 residues long. V lost 1 base and J lost 2, with 9 bases in between. Germline V gene sequence: CDR1 SGHTA, CDR2 FQGNSA. The CDR3, as DNA: TGTGCCAGCAGCTTAGTAGTTAGGACCTACGAGCAGTACTTC. Translating it yields CASSLVVRTYEQYF.

The chain employs TRBV2 and TRBJ2-5; TRBD1 matches 9 bases. Per the germline V gene, CDR1 is SNHLY and CDR2 is FYNNEI. V lost 9 bases to trimming and J lost 3 bases; unmatched junction nucleotides: 2. This CDR3 is built from 12 residues. The CDR3 reads CARQGAEETQYF. CDR3 in DNA: TGTGCCAGACAGGGGGCCGAAGAGACCCAGTACTTC.

This clonotype was observed a few times. The rearrangement links TRBV7-3 to TRBJ2-5; TRBD1 matches at 9 bases. The J call is uncertain, as TRBJ2-7 better fits the DNA end. The germline V gene has CDR1 SGHTA and CDR2 FQGTGA. This CDR3 has 16 amino acids. CDR3 DNA: TGTGCCAGCAGCTCCGAGGGGTCGGGACAGGGCTACGAGCAGTACTTC. Translated, it gives CASSSEGSGQGYEQYF.

The chain uses TRBV20-1 and TRBJ1-1; TRBD1 is a possible D gene (6 bases). The CDR3 extends over 12 amino acids. In germline, CDR1 is DFQATT, CDR2 SNEGSKA (reference sequence). The germline V and J ends were trimmed by 0 bases and 8 bases, with 10 bases remaining between them. CDR3 region: CSARDGGSEAFF. The CDR3 nucleotides read TGCAGTGCTAGAGATGGGGGCTCGGAAGCTTTCTTT.

Details on this clonotype: The junction differs from germline at one of its ends, possibly a read error. The chain combines TRBV7-3 with TRBJ2-3; TRBD2 matches at 13 bases. The CDR3 spans 16 residues. CDR1 is SGHTA and CDR2 is FQGTGA in the germline V gene. In DNA form, the CDR3 reads TGTGCCAGCAGCCTAACTAGCGGGAGGGCTGGTAATACGCAGTATTTT. It encodes CASSLTSGRAGNTQYF. Complete variable domain (other parts from reference TRBV7-3 and TRBJ2-3): GAGVSQTPSNKVTEKGKYVELRCDPISGHTALYWYRQSLGQGPEFLIYFQGTGAADDSGLPNDRFFAVRPEGSVSTLKIQRTERGDSAVYLCASSLTSGRAGNTQYFGPGTRLTVL.

A few counts support this clonotype. This rearrangement joins TRBV4-1 to TRBJ2-5, with D unresolved. Germline V CDR1 and CDR2: MGHRA, YSYEKL. V dropped 4 bases and J dropped 1 base, with 10 bases sitting between them. The CDR3 has 14 residues. CDR3 amino acids: CASSLAAPQETQYF. The CDR3 DNA reads TGCGCCAGCAGCCTAGCCGCGCCCCAAGAGACCCAGTACTTC.

The genes are TRBV29-1 and TRBJ2-1; TRBD2 matches at 15 bases. With 8 bases clipped from V and 8 bases from J, the junction kept 7 bases outside the gene matches. CDR1 and CDR2 from the germline V gene are SQVTM and ANQGSEA. The CDR3 length is 14 residues. Written as DNA, the CDR3 is TGCAGCTCATACGGACTAGCGGGGGGGCATGAGCAGTTCTTC. This codes for CSSYGLAGGHEQFF.

A few counts support this clonotype. V usage is TRBV29-1 and J usage is TRBJ1-1, with no clear D. The CDR3 consists of 11 residues. The V gene's germline CDR1 is SQVTM and CDR2 ANQGSEA. The ends were cut back, 7 bases at V and 7 bases at J, with 13 bases in the middle. The CDR3 coding sequence is TGCAGCGGGAGCGTAGGGAATGAAGCTTTCTTT. Its translation is CSGSVGNEAFF.

The chain couples TRBV5-1 to TRBJ2-7, with 14 bases identical to TRBD2. In germline, CDR1 is SGHRS, CDR2 YFSETQ. This CDR3 has 15 amino acids. V dropped 3 bases and J dropped 6; count of bases not matched to a gene: 5. DNA for the CDR3: TGCGCCAGCAGCTCGGGACTAGCGGGAGAGGGCGAGCAGTACTTC. This gives the protein CASSSGLAGEGEQYF.

The chain recombines TRBV9 with TRBJ2-5; TRBD2 matches at 10 bases. TRBJ2-7 explains the end of the DNA better; the J call may be wrong. This CDR3 has 17 residues. Germline CDR1 reads SGDLS; CDR2 reads YYNGEE. CDR3 sequence reads: CASSALAGGLASYEQYF. In nucleotides, the CDR3 is TGTGCCAGCAGCGCCTTAGCGGGGGGTCTCGCGTCCTACGAGCAGTACTTC.

The chain joins TRBV2 to TRBJ2-1; no definite D call. Matching the DNA end better, TRBJ2-7 makes the J call doubtful. The germline gives CDR1 SNHLY, CDR2 FYNNEI. The CDR3 has 11 residues. CDR3 region: CASSDPREQYF. As DNA, the CDR3 is TGTGCCAGCAGTGATCCACGAGAGCAGTACTTC.

J is TRBJ1-6 and V is TRBV20-1; D possibly corresponds to TRBD1 (6 bases). The length of the CDR3 is 15 residues. V was cut by 4 bases and J by 6 bases, with 16 bases left in between. CDR1 is DFQATT, CDR2 SNEGSKA, per germline (reference sequence). The CDR3 DNA is TGCAGTGCTATGAAAAAAAGGGACATTAATTCACCCCTCCACTTT. The encoded protein is CSAMKKRDINSPLHF.

This clonotype has more than one count but fewer than ten. The rearrangement links TRBV29-1 to TRBJ2-5; 7 bases map to TRBD1. The germline V gene encodes CDR1 SQVTM and CDR2 ANQGSEA. The CDR3 totals 14 residues. Unmatched junction bases numbered 5, after V lost 2 bases and J lost 2 bases. The CDR3 protein is CSVEPRDRQETQYF. The CDR3 nucleotides read TGCAGCGTTGAACCCCGGGACAGACAAGAGACCCAGTACTTC.

This clonotype was detected only a few times. The genes are TRBV7-8 and TRBJ2-5, with TRBD2 matching over 9 bases. Trimming removed 6 bases from V and 4 bases from J; junction bases left unmatched: 12. CDR1 and CDR2 (germline): SGHVS, FQNEAQ. There are 16 residues in the CDR3. This chain's CDR3 is CASRGMSLSGGETQYF. In DNA form, the CDR3 reads TGTGCCAGCAGGGGGATGAGTCTTAGCGGGGGAGAGACCCAGTACTTC.

This chain joins TRBV24-1 and TRBJ2-1, with 10 bases aligning to TRBD2. The CDR3 loop spans 17 amino acids. Per the germline V gene, CDR1 is KGHDR and CDR2 is SFDVKD. J was trimmed by 8 bases and V by 4 bases; bases with no gene match: 13. The chain's CDR3 is CATSDPMSGGAGYEQFF. CDR3 in DNA: TGTGCCACCAGTGACCCCATGAGCGGGGGGGCCGGGTATGAGCAGTTCTTC.

A few counts support this clonotype. The V and J genes are TRBV9 and TRBJ2-1; TRBD2 aligns across 11 bases. J was trimmed by 9 bases and V by 3 bases; bases with no gene match: 14. This CDR3 contains 17 residues. Germline loops: CDR1 SGDLS, CDR2 YYNGEE. This CDR3 is CASSASKLAGVVGEQFF. CDR3 bases: TGTGCCAGCAGCGCCTCCAAACTAGCGGGGGTAGTCGGTGAGCAGTTCTTC.

This clonotype was seen only once. The chain combines TRBV29-1 with TRBJ1-1; possible D gene TRBD1, 5 bases. The CDR3 contains 14 residues. The V end was cut by 4 bases, the J end by 1 base, with 13 bases between. Germline CDR1 reads SQVTM; CDR2 reads ANQGSEA. CDR3 nucleotides: TGCAGCGTTGCGGGGCCGCTTGGGAACACTGAAGCTTTCTTT. Amino acids: CSVAGPLGNTEAFF. The variable domain in full, with the rest retrieved from reference TRBV29-1 and TRBJ1-1, is SAVISQKPSRDICQRGTSLTIQCQVDSQVTMMFWYRQQPGQSLTLIATANQGSEATYESGFVIDKFPISRPNLTFSTLTVSNMSPEDSSIYLCSVAGPLGNTEAFFGQGTRLTVV.

This rearrangement joins TRBV5-6 to TRBJ1-2; TRBD1 aligns across 8 bases. The V segment lost 0 bases and the J segment 0 bases; nucleotides outside the gene matches: 10. The CDR3 totals 18 residues. Germline loops: CDR1 SGHDT, CDR2 YYEEEE. Written as DNA, the CDR3 is TGTGCCAGCAGCTTGGTGGGGCGCAGGGGGCTATCTAACTATGGCTACACCTTC. This gives the protein CASSLVGRRGLSNYGYTF.

This clonotype showed up just a few times. The genes are TRBV7-2 and TRBJ2-4, with 7 positions matching TRBD1. The CDR3 has 14 amino acids. V dropped 2 bases and J dropped 6; count of bases not matched to a gene: 4. CDR1 is SGHTA, CDR2 FQGNSA, per germline. CDR3 residues: CASSLRTGVNIQYF. CDR3 in DNA: TGTGCCAGCAGCTTAAGGACAGGAGTAAACATTCAGTACTTC. Full variable domain (missing parts from reference TRBV7-2 and TRBJ2-4): GAGVSQSPSNKVTEKGKDVELRCDPISGHTALYWYRQSLGQGLEFLIYFQGNSAPDKSGLPSDRFSAERTGGSVSTLTIQRTQQEDSAVYLCASSLRTGVNIQYFGAGTRLSVL.